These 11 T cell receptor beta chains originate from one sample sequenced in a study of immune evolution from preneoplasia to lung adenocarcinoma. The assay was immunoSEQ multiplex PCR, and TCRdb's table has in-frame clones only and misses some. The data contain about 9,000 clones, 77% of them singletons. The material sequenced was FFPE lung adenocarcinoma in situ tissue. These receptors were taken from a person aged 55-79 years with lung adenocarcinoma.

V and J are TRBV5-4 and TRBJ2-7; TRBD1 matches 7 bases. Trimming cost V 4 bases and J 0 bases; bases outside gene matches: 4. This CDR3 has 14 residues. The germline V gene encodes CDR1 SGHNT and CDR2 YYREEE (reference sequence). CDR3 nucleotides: TGTGCCAGCAGCCCCCGGGACAGCTCCTACGAGCAGTACTTC. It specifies CASSPRDSSYEQYF. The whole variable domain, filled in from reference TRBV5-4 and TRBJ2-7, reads ETGVTQSPTHLIKTRGQQVTLRCSSQSGHNTVSWYQQALGQGPQFIFQYYREEENGRGNFPPRFSGLQFPNYSSELNVNALELDDSALYLCASSPRDSSYEQYFGPGTRLTVT.

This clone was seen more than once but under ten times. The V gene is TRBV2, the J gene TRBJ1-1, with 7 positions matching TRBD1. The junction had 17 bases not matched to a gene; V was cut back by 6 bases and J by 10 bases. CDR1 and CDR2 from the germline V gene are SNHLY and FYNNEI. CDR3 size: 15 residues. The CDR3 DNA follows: TGTGCCAGCAGGCCCTTCGGGACAGCTCCCAGGGGAGCTTTCTTT. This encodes CASRPFGTAPRGAFF.

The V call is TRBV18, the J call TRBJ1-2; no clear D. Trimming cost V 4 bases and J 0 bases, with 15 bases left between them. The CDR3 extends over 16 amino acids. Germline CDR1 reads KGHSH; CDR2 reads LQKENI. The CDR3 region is CASSRALDGANYGYTF. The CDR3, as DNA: TGTGCCAGCTCACGAGCTTTGGACGGTGCTAACTATGGCTACACCTTC.

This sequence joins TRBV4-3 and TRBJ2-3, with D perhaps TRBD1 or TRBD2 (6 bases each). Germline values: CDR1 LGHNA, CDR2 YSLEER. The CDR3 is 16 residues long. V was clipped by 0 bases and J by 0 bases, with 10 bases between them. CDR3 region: CASSQEGGASTDTQYF. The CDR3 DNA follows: TGCGCCAGCAGCCAAGAGGGGGGCGCAAGCACAGATACGCAGTATTTT.

This CDR3 is CASSPWTGGMAEAFF. CDR3 coding DNA: TGTGCCAGCAGTCCCTGGACAGGGGGGATGGCTGAAGCTTTCTTT. The chain carries TRBV5-4 and TRBJ1-1; 10 bases are shared with TRBD1. V lost 5 bases, J lost 6 bases, and 10 bases stayed unmatched. This CDR3 has 15 amino acids. The germline V gene has CDR1 SGHNT and CDR2 YYREEE (reference sequence). Together with reference TRBV5-4 and TRBJ1-1, the CDR3 gives the full variable domain: ETGVTQSPTHLIKTRGQQVTLRCSSQSGHNTVSWYQQALGQGPQFIFQYYREEENGRGNFPPRFSGLQFPNYSSELNVNALELDDSALYLCASSPWTGGMAEAFFGQGTRLTVV.

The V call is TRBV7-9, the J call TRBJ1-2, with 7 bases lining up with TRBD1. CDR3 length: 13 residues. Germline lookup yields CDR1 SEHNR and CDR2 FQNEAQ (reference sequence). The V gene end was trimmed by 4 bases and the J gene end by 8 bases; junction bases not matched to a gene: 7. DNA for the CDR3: TGTGCCAGCAGCTGGGACAGCGTAGAAGGCTACACCTTC. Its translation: CASSWDSVEGYTF.

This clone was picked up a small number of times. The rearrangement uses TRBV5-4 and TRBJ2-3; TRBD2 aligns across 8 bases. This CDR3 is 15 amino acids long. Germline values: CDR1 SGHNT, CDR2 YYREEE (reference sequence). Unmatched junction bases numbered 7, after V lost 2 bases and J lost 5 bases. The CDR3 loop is CASSLFSGAKDTQYF. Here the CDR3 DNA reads TGTGCCAGCAGCTTATTTAGCGGGGCCAAAGATACGCAGTATTTT.

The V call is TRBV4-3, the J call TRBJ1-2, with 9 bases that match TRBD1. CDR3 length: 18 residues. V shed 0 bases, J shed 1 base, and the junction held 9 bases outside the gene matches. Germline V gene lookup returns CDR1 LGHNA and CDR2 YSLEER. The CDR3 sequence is CASSQDLGDRAFNYGYTF. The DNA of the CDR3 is TGCGCCAGCAGCCAAGACCTTGGGGACAGGGCGTTTAACTATGGCTACACCTTC.

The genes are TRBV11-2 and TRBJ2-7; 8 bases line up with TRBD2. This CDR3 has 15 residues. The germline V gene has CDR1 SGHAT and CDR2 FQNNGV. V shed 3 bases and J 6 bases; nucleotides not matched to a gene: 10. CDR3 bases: TGTGCCAGCAGCTTCGCCGGGGGGGCACTCTCCGAGCAGTACTTC. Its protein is CASSFAGGALSEQYF.

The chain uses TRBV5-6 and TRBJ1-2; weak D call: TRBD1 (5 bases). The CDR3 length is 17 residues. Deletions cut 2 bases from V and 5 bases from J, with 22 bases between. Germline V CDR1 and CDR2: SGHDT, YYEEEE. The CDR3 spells CASSLQASVLDGYGYTF. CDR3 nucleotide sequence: TGTGCCAGCAGCTTACAGGCGAGCGTGCTAGACGGGTATGGCTACACCTTC.

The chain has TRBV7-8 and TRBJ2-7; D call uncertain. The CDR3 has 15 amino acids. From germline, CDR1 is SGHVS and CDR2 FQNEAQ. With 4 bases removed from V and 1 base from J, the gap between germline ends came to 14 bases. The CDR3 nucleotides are TGTGCCAGCAGCTCGACGGACGGGCGATCCTACGAGCAGTACTTC. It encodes CASSSTDGRSYEQYF.